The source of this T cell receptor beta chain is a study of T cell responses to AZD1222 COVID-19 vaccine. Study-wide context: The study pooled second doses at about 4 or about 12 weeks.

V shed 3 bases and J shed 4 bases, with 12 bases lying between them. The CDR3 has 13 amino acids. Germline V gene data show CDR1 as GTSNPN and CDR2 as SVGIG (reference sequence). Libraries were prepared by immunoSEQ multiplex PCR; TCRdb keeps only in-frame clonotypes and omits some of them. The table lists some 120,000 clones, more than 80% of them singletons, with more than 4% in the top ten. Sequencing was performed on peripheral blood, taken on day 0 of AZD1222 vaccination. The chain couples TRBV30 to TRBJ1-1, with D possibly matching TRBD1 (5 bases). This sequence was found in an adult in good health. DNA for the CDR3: TGTGCCTGGAGGACAGCCGGGGGCACTGAAGCTTTCTTT. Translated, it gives CAWRTAGGTEAFF.